These 20 T cell receptor beta chains were sequenced from one sample in a study of response to subunit inactivated influenza vaccine. MiXCR, applied by TCRdb to the RT-PCR reads, yields one record per CDR3 protein. The sample lists about half a million distinct CDR3 sequences, around 8% occurring once. The sequencing here drew on PBMCs from blood, taken around 25 months after vaccination. The receptors stem from a man aged 50 to 69 who received an inactivated influenza vaccine.

The CDR3 sequence: CSASGTVGNTIYF. The DNA of the CDR3 is TGCAGTGCTTCCGGGACAGTTGGAAACACCATATATTTT. The V and J genes are TRBV20-1 and TRBJ1-3, with 7 bases that match TRBD1. V shed 5 bases, J shed 3 bases, and the junction held 4 bases outside the gene matches. The CDR3 totals 13 residues. CDR1 and CDR2 (germline): DFQATT, SNEGSKA (reference sequence).

This clonotype was found a few times. The V gene is TRBV30, the J gene TRBJ2-3; either TRBD1 or TRBD2 may supply D (5 bases each). This CDR3 contains 17 residues. The germline CDR1 and CDR2 sequences are GTSNPN and SVGIG (reference sequence). V was trimmed by 3 bases and J by 0 bases, leaving 19 bases between them. Here the CDR3 DNA reads TGTGCCTGGAGGAGGGGAAGAGGGGCAGGGAGCACAGATACGCAGTATTTT. It specifies CAWRRGRGAGSTDTQYF.

The rearrangement links TRBV20-1 to TRBJ1-5; 7 nucleotides line up with TRBD1. CDR1 and CDR2 (germline): DFQATT, SNEGSKA (reference sequence). The CDR3 has 13 amino acids. V lost 6 bases and J lost 4; bases outside the gene matches: 6. Written as DNA, the CDR3 is TGCAGTGCGGCCAGGGGACAGAATCAGCCCCAGCATTTT. This translates into CSAARGQNQPQHF.

The chain carries TRBV29-1 and TRBJ2-5; maybe TRBD2 (6 bases). This CDR3 is built from 14 residues. CDR1 and CDR2 from the germline V gene are SQVTM and ANQGSEA. The ends were cut back, 8 bases at V and 2 bases at J, with 18 bases in the middle. The CDR3 DNA sequence: TGCAGCATTCGGCCGCTGGGGGGACAAGAGACCCAGTACTTC. Protein: CSIRPLGGQETQYF.

This clonotype appeared many times. J is TRBJ2-7 and V is TRBV4-3; unclear D gene. Deletions cut 0 bases from V and 3 bases from J, with 12 bases between. In germline, CDR1 is LGHNA, CDR2 YSLEER. The CDR3 is 15 residues long. CDR3 region: CASSQDKYLLYEQYF. The CDR3, as DNA: TGCGCCAGCAGCCAAGATAAGTACCTCCTCTACGAGCAGTACTTC.

CDR3 in amino acids: CASSQTTVQGGQPQHF. The CDR3 bases are TGTGCCAGCTCACAAACCACCGTACAGGGTGGACAGCCCCAGCATTTT. The rearrangement links TRBV18 to TRBJ1-5; perhaps TRBD1 as D (6 bases). V lost 4 bases and J 7 bases, leaving 20 bases between the germline ends. The CDR3 runs 16 residues. Germline assignment: CDR1 KGHSH and CDR2 LQKENI.

This clonotype was seen more than once but under ten times. The chain employs TRBV12-3 or TRBV12-4 and TRBJ1-5; tentative D call: TRBD1 (6 bases). The CDR3 has 15 amino acids. V was trimmed by 5 bases and J by 7 bases, leaving 18 bases between them. CDR3 region: CASSPVPTGAQPQHF. CDR3 DNA: TGTGCCAGCAGTCCCGTACCGACGGGGGCCCAGCCCCAGCATTTT.

This clonotype was counted ten times or more. This chain connects TRBV7-2 to TRBJ2-7, with D perhaps TRBD1 (6 bases). Germline CDR1 reads SGHTA; CDR2 reads FQGNSA. Trimming left V 1 base short and J 0 bases short, with 7 bases between. The CDR3 contains 14 residues. Written as DNA, the CDR3 is TGTGCCAGCAGCTTAGGGGGGCTCTCCTACGAGCAGTACTTC. Residues: CASSLGGLSYEQYF.

The rearrangement links TRBV7-9 to TRBJ2-7; D might be TRBD1 or TRBD2, each matching 6 bases. The CDR3 covers 12 residues. The V gene's germline CDR1 is SEHNR and CDR2 FQNEAQ (reference sequence). V gave up 5 bases and J gave up 7 bases, with 12 bases separating them. The CDR3 coding sequence is TGTGCCAGCAGCGCGGGGACACCAGAGCAGTACTTC. This encodes CASSAGTPEQYF.

This sequence joins TRBV20-1 and TRBJ2-1, with D possibly matching TRBD2 (5 bases). The CDR3 is 14 amino acids. CDR1 and CDR2 from the germline V gene are DFQATT and SNEGSKA (reference sequence). V dropped 1 base and J dropped 4 bases, with 11 bases sitting between them. The CDR3 spells CSARGPTRYNEQFF. As DNA, the CDR3 is TGCAGTGCTAGAGGGCCTACTAGATACAATGAGCAGTTCTTC.

There are a few counts of this clonotype. This sequence joins TRBV4-3 and TRBJ1-1; no firm D call. The CDR3 is made up of 13 amino acids. V was shortened by 0 bases and J by 8 bases, with 10 bases between the two germline ends. Germline CDR1 LGHNA, CDR2 YSLEER. The CDR3 loop is CASSQDLGVEAFF. The CDR3 DNA reads as TGCGCCAGCAGCCAAGATCTCGGGGTCGAAGCTTTCTTT.

This clonotype was recorded at least ten times. In DNA form, the CDR3 reads TGTGCCAGCAGTTTAGTCGCTAGCGGGAGTGGAGGGCAGTACTTC. Translating it yields CASSLVASGSGGQYF. The chain is built from TRBV12-3 or TRBV12-4 and TRBJ2-7; 10 nucleotides match TRBD2. V shed 1 base, J shed 9 bases, and the junction held 9 bases outside the gene matches. The length of the CDR3 is 15 residues.

This clonotype was observed at least ten times. The V call is TRBV4-2, the J call TRBJ2-2; 8 bases are shared with TRBD1. Germline values: CDR1 LGHNA, CDR2 YNFKEQ. Losses at the gene ends were 3 bases for V and 1 base for J; bases not matched to a gene: 4. The CDR3 contains 16 residues. The CDR3: CASSHLGQENTGELFF. As DNA, the CDR3 is TGTGCCAGCAGCCACCTGGGACAGGAGAACACCGGGGAGCTGTTTTTT.

This chain uses TRBV4-1 with TRBJ1-5; D uncertain. The CDR3 is 16 residues long. Trimming removed 1 base from V and 4 bases from J, with 14 bases in between. Germline V gene sequence: CDR1 MGHRA, CDR2 YSYEKL. This CDR3 is CASSQVGPGDNQPQHF. The DNA for the CDR3 is TGCGCCAGCAGCCAAGTTGGGCCCGGAGATAATCAGCCCCAGCATTTT.

In this sample, this clonotype turned up many times. This rearrangement joins TRBV14 to TRBJ2-7; no firm D call. CDR1 is SGHDN and CDR2 is FVKESK in the germline V gene. The V end was cut by 2 bases, the J end by 4 bases, with 9 bases between. The CDR3 is made up of 13 amino acids. CDR3 sequence (DNA): TGTGCCAGCAGCCAATTCCACGGATACGAGCAGTACTTC. Protein sequence: CASSQFHGYEQYF.

V gene TRBV20-1 combines with J gene TRBJ1-1; D is undetermined. The CDR3 runs to 12 residues. Trimming stripped 0 bases from V and 4 bases from J, with 6 bases between. Germline V gene lookup returns CDR1 DFQATT and CDR2 SNEGSKA (reference sequence). Here the CDR3 DNA reads TGCAGTGCTAGAGAAACAGCCACTGAAGCTTTCTTT. It translates to CSARETATEAFF.

The chain employs TRBV20-1 and TRBJ2-7; 7 nucleotides align to TRBD1. Germline lookup yields CDR1 DFQATT and CDR2 SNEGSKA (reference sequence). This CDR3 has 13 amino acids. Trimming cost V 6 bases and J 9 bases; bases outside gene matches: 14. The CDR3 loop is CSAHQVDRERQYF. In DNA form, the CDR3 reads TGCAGTGCGCACCAAGTAGACAGGGAACGGCAGTACTTC.

The rearrangement uses TRBV7-6 and TRBJ2-1, with D hard to call. The CDR3 runs to 15 residues. V lost 2 bases and J lost 0, with 8 bases in between. Germline V gives CDR1 SGHVS, CDR2 FNYEAQ. The CDR3 here is CASSLWQSSYNEQFF. The CDR3 DNA is TGTGCCAGCAGCTTATGGCAGTCCTCCTACAATGAGCAGTTCTTC.

The V call is TRBV5-7, the J call TRBJ2-2, with D tentatively TRBD2 (5 bases). TRBV5-7 is an ORF, with its function uncertain. V dropped 4 bases and J dropped 6 bases, with 13 bases sitting between them. The CDR3 runs to 14 residues. CDR3 in DNA: TGTGCCAGCAGCACCGGGATCCACTCCGGGGAGCTGTTTTTT. As protein: CASSTGIHSGELFF.

In its sample, this clonotype was seen a few times. The chain carries TRBV4-1 and TRBJ1-1; no reliable D call. V was clipped by 0 bases and J by 2 bases, with 13 bases between them. The CDR3 is 16 amino acids. Germline CDR1 and CDR2: MGHRA and YSYEKL. The CDR3 sequence is CASSQDFPRTNTEAFF. As DNA, the CDR3 is TGCGCCAGCAGCCAAGACTTTCCGAGAACTAACACTGAAGCTTTCTTT.